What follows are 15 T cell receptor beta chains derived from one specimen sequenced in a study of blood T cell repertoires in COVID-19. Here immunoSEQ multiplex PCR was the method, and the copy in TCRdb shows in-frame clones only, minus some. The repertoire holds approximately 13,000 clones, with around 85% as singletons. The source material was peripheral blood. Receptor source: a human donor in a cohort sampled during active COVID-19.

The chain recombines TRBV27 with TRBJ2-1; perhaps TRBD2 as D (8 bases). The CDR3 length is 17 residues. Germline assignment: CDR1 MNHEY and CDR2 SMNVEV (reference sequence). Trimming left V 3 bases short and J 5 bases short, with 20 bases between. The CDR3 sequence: CASSLRGPGTSHNEQFF. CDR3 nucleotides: TGTGCCAGCAGTTTGAGGGGGCCCGGGACTAGTCACAATGAGCAGTTCTTC.

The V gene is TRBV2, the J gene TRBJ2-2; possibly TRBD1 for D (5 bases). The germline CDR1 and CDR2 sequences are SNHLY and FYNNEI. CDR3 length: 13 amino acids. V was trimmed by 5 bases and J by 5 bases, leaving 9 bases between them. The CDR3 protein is CASSTQATGELFF. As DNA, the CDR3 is TGTGCCAGCAGTACACAGGCTACCGGGGAGCTGTTTTTT.

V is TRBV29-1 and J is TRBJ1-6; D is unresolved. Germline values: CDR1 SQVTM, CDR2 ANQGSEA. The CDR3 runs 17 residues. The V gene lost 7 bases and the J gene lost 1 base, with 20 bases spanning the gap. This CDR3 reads CSAPLASRFSYNSPLHF. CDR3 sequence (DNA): TGCAGCGCCCCTTTAGCCTCTCGCTTTTCCTATAATTCACCCCTCCACTTT.

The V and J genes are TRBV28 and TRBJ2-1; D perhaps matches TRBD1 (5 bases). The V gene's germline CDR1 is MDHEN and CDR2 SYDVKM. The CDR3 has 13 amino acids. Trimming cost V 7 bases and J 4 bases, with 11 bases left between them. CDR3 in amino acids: CASTSDIYNEQFF. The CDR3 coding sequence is TGTGCCAGCACCTCGGACATTTACAATGAGCAGTTCTTC.

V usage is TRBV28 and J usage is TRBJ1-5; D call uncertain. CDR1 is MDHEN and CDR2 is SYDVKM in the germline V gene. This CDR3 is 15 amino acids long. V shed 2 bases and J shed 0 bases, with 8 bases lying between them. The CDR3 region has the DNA TGTGCCAGCAGTTTAGGGCAGACTAGCAATCAGCCCCAGCATTTT. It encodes CASSLGQTSNQPQHF.

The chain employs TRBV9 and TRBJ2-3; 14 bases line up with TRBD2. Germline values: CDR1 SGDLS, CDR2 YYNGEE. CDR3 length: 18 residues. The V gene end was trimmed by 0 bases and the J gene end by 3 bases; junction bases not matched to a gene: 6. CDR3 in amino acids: CASSVGGTSGSGTDTQYF. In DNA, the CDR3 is TGTGCCAGCAGCGTAGGTGGGACTAGCGGGAGTGGGACAGATACGCAGTATTTT.

CDR3 sequence (DNA): TGTGCCAGCAGCACATCTAGCGGGGGGGAGGATGAGCAGTTCTTC. Encoded protein: CASSTSSGGEDEQFF. The gene calls are TRBV9 and TRBJ2-1; 12 bases map to TRBD2. Looked up from germline, CDR1 is SGDLS and CDR2 is YYNGEE. Trimming removed 4 bases from V and 8 bases from J; junction bases left unmatched: 7. This CDR3 contains 15 residues. The full variable domain, its missing parts supplied by reference TRBV9 and TRBJ2-1, is DSGVTQTPKHLITATGQRVTLRCSPRSGDLSVYWYQQSLDQGLQFLIQYYNGEERAKGNILERFSAQQFPDLHSELNLSSLELGDSALYFCASSTSSGGEDEQFFGPGTRLTVL.

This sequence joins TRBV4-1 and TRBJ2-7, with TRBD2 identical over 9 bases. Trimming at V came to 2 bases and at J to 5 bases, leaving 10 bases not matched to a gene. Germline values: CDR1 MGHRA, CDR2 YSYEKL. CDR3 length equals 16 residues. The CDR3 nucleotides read TGCGCCAGCAGCCAAACCGCTAGCGGGGTTTTCCACGAGCAGTACTTC. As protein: CASSQTASGVFHEQYF.

This chain's CDR3 is CASSGLRAAGGSYNEQFF. The CDR3, as DNA: TGTGCCAGCAGTGGTCTCCGGGCGGCGGGAGGGTCCTACAATGAGCAGTTCTTC. The V call is TRBV27, the J call TRBJ2-1; 9 bases map to TRBD2. The CDR3 runs 18 residues. V trimming: 5 bases; J trimming: 1 base; junction bases outside the gene matches: 12. Germline CDR1 reads MNHEY; CDR2 reads SMNVEV (reference sequence).

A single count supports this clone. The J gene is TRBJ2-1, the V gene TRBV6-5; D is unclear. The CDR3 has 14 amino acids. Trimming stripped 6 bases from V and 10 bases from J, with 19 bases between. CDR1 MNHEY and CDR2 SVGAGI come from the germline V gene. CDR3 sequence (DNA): TGTGCCAGCAGGCCACTCCCCGAAGTGAACGAGCAGTTCTTC. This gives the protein CASRPLPEVNEQFF.

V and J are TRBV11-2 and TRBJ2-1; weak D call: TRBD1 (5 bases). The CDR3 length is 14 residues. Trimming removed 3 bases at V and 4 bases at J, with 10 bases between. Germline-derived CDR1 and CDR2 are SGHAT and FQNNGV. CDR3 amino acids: CASSLQNRYNEQFF. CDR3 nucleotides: TGTGCCAGCAGCTTGCAAAACAGGTACAATGAGCAGTTCTTC.

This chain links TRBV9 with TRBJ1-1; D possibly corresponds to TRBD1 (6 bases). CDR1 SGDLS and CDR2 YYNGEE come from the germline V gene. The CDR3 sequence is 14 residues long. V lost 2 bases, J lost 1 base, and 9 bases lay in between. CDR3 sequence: CASSVAGANTEAFF. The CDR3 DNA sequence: TGTGCCAGCAGCGTGGCAGGGGCGAACACTGAAGCTTTCTTT.

The CDR3 is CASSFRGQTGELFF. Here the CDR3 DNA reads TGTGCCAGCAGCTTCAGGGGCCAAACCGGGGAGCTGTTTTTT. The chain is built from TRBV7-8 and TRBJ2-2, with D perhaps TRBD1 (6 bases). Trimming removed 3 bases at V and 5 bases at J, with 10 bases between. Germline CDR1 is SGHVS and CDR2 is FQNEAQ. There are 14 residues in the CDR3.

The chain's CDR3 is CASSFGGGGSYEQYF. CDR3 sequence (DNA): TGTGCCAGCAGTTTCGGCGGGGGTGGGTCCTACGAGCAGTACTTC. V and J are TRBV28 and TRBJ2-7; TRBD2 matches 7 bases. The CDR3 runs 15 residues. Germline V lookup: CDR1 MDHEN, CDR2 SYDVKM. V was pared by 3 bases and J by 1 base, with 6 bases of the junction left unmatched.

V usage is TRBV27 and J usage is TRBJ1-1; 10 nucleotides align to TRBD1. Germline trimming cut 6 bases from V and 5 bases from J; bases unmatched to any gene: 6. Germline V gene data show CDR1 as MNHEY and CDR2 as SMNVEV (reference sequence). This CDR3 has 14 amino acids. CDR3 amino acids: CASRPGQGRTEAFF. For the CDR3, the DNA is TGTGCCAGCAGGCCGGGACAGGGGCGGACTGAAGCTTTCTTT.